The clone carrying this T cell receptor (beta chain) was observed at least ten times. Its antigen remains unknown. This record belongs to a study of T cell repertoires in cytomegalovirus infection. TCRdb used MiXCR to reprocess the reads, holding one entry per CDR3 protein. The sample shows about 110,000 distinct CDR3 sequences, over 40% of them seen only once. This clonotype was obtained from a human donor in good health (CMV status not recorded). Some clones in this sample may be carry-over from other donors' samples. The sample consisted of CD8+ T cells from cultured PBMCs, taken from culture after CMV antigen stimulation.

This chain's CDR3 is CASSESYGPNTEAFF. The CDR3 nucleotides are TGTGCCAGCAGTGAATCATATGGGCCGAACACTGAAGCTTTCTTT. The chain recombines TRBV6-1 with TRBJ1-1; no clear D. Trimming cost V 2 bases and J 1 base, with 11 bases left between them. This CDR3 contains 15 residues. CDR1 and CDR2 from the germline V gene are MNHNS and SASEGT.